The rows below give T cell receptor beta chains drawn from one sample of a study of cytomegalovirus exposure and HLA in healthy donors. Measured with immunoSEQ multiplex PCR; TCRdb has only the in-frame clones, and not every one. The sample yields 89,000 or so clones, around 75% seen once. Specimen: PBMCs. Every receptor here comes from a young man in good health and CMV-seropositive. Each CDR3 is given with its conserved first and last residue. Fields, in order: J gene, V gene, CDR3 length, CDR3 protein.

J: TRBJ1-1; V: TRBV6-1; length: 15; CDR3: CASRYRGSLSTEAFF
J: TRBJ2-7; V: TRBV25-1; length: 14; CDR3: CASSPWTGSYEQYF
J: TRBJ1-2; V: TRBV7-2; length: 15; CDR3: CASSLVVQGAYGYTF
J: TRBJ2-7; V: TRBV7-6; length: 16; CDR3: CASSLGGSGGTYEQYF
J: TRBJ1-4; V: TRBV5-1; length: 14; CDR3: CASSLGTGNEKLFF
J: TRBJ1-4; V: TRBV5-1; length: 15; CDR3: CASSLNGGSNEKLFF
J: TRBJ1-5; V: TRBV6-5; length: 16; CDR3: CASSSYRGQGRQPQHF
J: TRBJ2-3; V: TRBV27; length: 15; CDR3: CASSLYGRGMDTQYF
J: TRBJ2-2; V: TRBV19; length: 16; CDR3: CASSMTGGLNTGELFF
J: TRBJ2-1; V: TRBV6-1; length: 17; CDR3: CASSEAKLAGVYNEQFF
J: TRBJ2-7; V: TRBV6-1; length: 14; CDR3: CASSTGTGGYEQYF
J: TRBJ1-5; V: TRBV30; length: 13; CDR3: CAWSVAGLQPQHF
J: TRBJ2-1; V: TRBV7-9; length: 13; CDR3: CASSLISYNEQFF
J: TRBJ1-4; V: TRBV27; length: 17; CDR3: CASSFKGQAATNEKLFF
J: TRBJ1-1; V: TRBV28; length: 13; CDR3: CASSPTHQTEAFF
J: TRBJ2-5; V: TRBV27; length: 15; CDR3: CASANPPGRGETQYF
J: TRBJ2-7; V: TRBV10-3; length: 12; CDR3: CATKQNSYEQYF
J: TRBJ1-1; V: TRBV5-1; length: 13; CDR3: CASSLALDSEAFF
J: TRBJ2-7; V: TRBV27; length: 15; CDR3: CASSEPGQGSEEQYF
J: TRBJ2-7; V: TRBV7-6; length: 12; CDR3: CASSLNSYEQYF
J: TRBJ2-1; V: TRBV19; length: 15; CDR3: CASTSGWSGVNEQFF
J: TRBJ1-6; V: TRBV6-1; length: 13; CDR3: CATRESNTSPLHF
J: TRBJ1-2; V: TRBV6-5; length: 14; CDR3: CASSQAVTDYGYTF
J: TRBJ2-7; V: TRBV5-4; length: 16; CDR3: CASSLDRGRAPGEQYF
J: TRBJ2-7; V: TRBV9; length: 16; CDR3: CASSVGAGGSSYEQYF
J: NA; V: TRBV7-9; length: 15; CDR3: CASSAGGQGPYEQYF
J: TRBJ2-5; V: TRBV27; length: 14; CDR3: CASSPRALAGTQYF
J: TRBJ2-5; V: TRBV7-2; length: 14; CDR3: CASSLGRGRETQYF
J: TRBJ2-1; V: TRBV5-1; length: 16; CDR3: CASSLEAGGSYNEQFF
J: TRBJ1-2; V: TRBV5-5; length: 18; CDR3: CASSLTPPGGQKKYGYTF
J: TRBJ2-1; V: TRBV7-2; length: 16; CDR3: CASSLELAGGPYEQFF
J: TRBJ2-1; V: TRBV5-1; length: 18; CDR3: CASSFLPGLAGRGNEQFF
J: TRBJ2-7; V: TRBV5-6; length: 13; CDR3: CASSGTGGDEQYF
J: TRBJ2-7; V: TRBV5-4; length: 13; CDR3: CASSPPSSYEQYF
J: TRBJ1-1; V: TRBV27; length: 15; CDR3: CASSPRTDLSTEAFF
J: TRBJ1-5; V: TRBV2; length: 15; CDR3: CASSVQQGAFQPQHF
J: TRBJ1-4; V: TRBV18; length: 14; CDR3: CASSPLAENEKLFF
J: TRBJ1-2; V: TRBV2; length: 15; CDR3: CASSEVGTGAHGYTF
J: TRBJ1-3; V: TRBV5-4; length: 15; CDR3: CASSSRDRRWDTIYF
J: TRBJ1-1; V: TRBV5-1; length: 18; CDR3: CASSLVQGTRLGATEAFF
J: TRBJ2-2; V: TRBV5-8; length: 14; CDR3: CASTRTVPTGELFF
J: TRBJ2-7; V: TRBV21-1; length: 11; CDR3: CASRDRGEQYF
J: TRBJ2-1; V: TRBV27; length: 15; CDR3: CASRLYFRRRGEQFF
J: TRBJ1-6; V: TRBV18; length: 16; CDR3: CASSRRTGGGESPLHF
J: TRBJ1-2; V: TRBV7-9; length: 13; CDR3: CASSFIGSYGYTF
J: TRBJ1-2; V: TRBV28; length: 14; CDR3: CASSWGEANYGYTF
J: TRBJ2-7; V: TRBV13; length: 15; CDR3: CASRLAGTLAYEQYF
J: TRBJ2-7; V: TRBV5-1; length: 14; CDR3: CASSLEQGIPEQYF
J: TRBJ2-1; V: TRBV9; length: 18; CDR3: CASSASESGGDPYNEQFF
J: TRBJ2-2; V: TRBV28; length: 16; CDR3: CASSLWSVKHTGELFF
J: TRBJ2-5; V: TRBV28; length: 15; CDR3: CASSYRGGIGETQYF
J: TRBJ1-5; V: TRBV6-5; length: 13; CDR3: CASTGTGGQPQHF
J: TRBJ1-4; V: TRBV5-1; length: 15; CDR3: CASSLVAGLGEKLFF